A single sample is the source of the 15 T cell receptor beta chains below, sequenced in a study of Ad26.COV2.S vaccination and SARS-CoV-2 variants. Indicated treatment: around 19 received Ad26.COV2.S at low or high dose, single or two shots; 5 received placebo; per-sample allocation not given. The samples date from day 63 after the first vaccine or placebo injection. This table comes from immunoSEQ multiplex PCR, and its TCRdb copy is limited to in-frame clones, with some not included. This sample carries about 280,000 clones, 70% to 90% of them seen once, and the ten largest clones take around 3%. Specimen: peripheral blood, collected in a trial of Ad26.COV2.S vaccine versus placebo. The receptors were sampled from a person aged 18-60 years who received the Ad26.COV2.S COVID-19 vaccine or a placebo.

The chain uses TRBV5-1 and TRBJ1-1, with TRBD1 matching 8 bases. V dropped 1 base and J dropped 1; count of bases not matched to a gene: 9. CDR3 size: 17 residues. Per germline, CDR1 SGHRS and CDR2 YFSETQ. CDR3 region: CASSLRTGSHRNTEAFF. The CDR3 DNA reads as TGCGCCAGCAGCTTGAGGACAGGGTCTCATAGGAACACTGAAGCTTTCTTT.

In its sample, this clone was seen once. The genes are TRBV5-1 and TRBJ2-2, with D possibly being TRBD2 (5 bases). The germline V and J ends were trimmed by 7 bases and 6 bases, with 13 bases remaining between them. The CDR3 totals 13 residues. The V gene's germline CDR1 is SGHRS and CDR2 YFSETQ. CDR3 nucleotide sequence: TGCGCCAGCCGAGAGGGAGTAGCCGGGGAGCTGTTTTTT. This sequence encodes CASREGVAGELFF.

This clone was recorded once. This chain links TRBV4-2 with TRBJ2-3, with D perhaps being TRBD1 or TRBD2 (6 bases each). The CDR3 spans 14 residues. With 5 bases removed from V and 4 bases from J, the gap between germline ends came to 13 bases. CDR1 is LGHNA and CDR2 is YNFKEQ in the germline V gene. The chain's CDR3 is CASSSKGEADTQYF. The CDR3 DNA is TGTGCCAGCAGCAGCAAGGGGGAGGCAGATACGCAGTATTTT.

The chain has TRBV19 and TRBJ2-1; 8 bases are shared with TRBD1. The CDR3 covers 17 residues. The V segment lost 4 bases and the J segment 2 bases; nucleotides outside the gene matches: 10. Germline values: CDR1 LNHDA, CDR2 SQIVND (reference sequence). The CDR3 reads CASSTEIRDRPYNEQFF. In DNA, the CDR3 is TGTGCCAGTAGTACTGAAATCCGGGACAGGCCCTACAATGAGCAGTTCTTC.

The chain is built from TRBV6-5 and TRBJ1-3, with D uncertain. Germline loops: CDR1 MNHEY, CDR2 SVGAGI. The CDR3 runs 13 residues. V was pared by 8 bases and J by 3 bases, with 11 bases between. CDR3 sequence: CASQRTVGNTIYF. CDR3 coding DNA: TGTGCCAGCCAGAGGACGGTTGGAAACACCATATATTTT.

This rearrangement joins TRBV5-1 to TRBJ1-1; D is perhaps TRBD1 (6 bases). This CDR3 is 14 amino acids long. Trimming pared 8 bases from V and 4 bases from J, leaving 18 bases between. The germline gives CDR1 SGHRS, CDR2 YFSETQ. CDR3 DNA: TGCGCCAGTCACAGGGAGGCGGGAGGCACTGAAGCTTTCTTT. Translation: CASHREAGGTEAFF.

The genes are TRBV6-2 or TRBV6-3 and TRBJ2-3, with 12 positions matching TRBD2. The CDR3 has 15 amino acids. Germline V gene data show CDR1 as MNHEY and CDR2 as SVGEGT. After removal of 5 bases from V and 2 bases from J, the junction contained 2 bases not matched to a gene. CDR3 sequence reads: CASSLAGGPTDTQYF. The CDR3 bases are TGTGCCAGCAGTCTAGCGGGGGGGCCCACAGATACGCAGTATTTT.

The V and J genes are TRBV5-4 and TRBJ1-2; TRBD1 is a possible D gene (5 bases). The length of the CDR3 is 13 residues. The V end lost 1 base, the J end lost 4 bases, and 8 bases lay between the germline ends. Germline V lookup: CDR1 SGHNT, CDR2 YYREEE (reference sequence). The CDR3 coding sequence is TGTGCCAGCAGCTTGCAGGGCGGCTATGGCTACACCTTC. It yields the protein CASSLQGGYGYTF.

The V and J genes are TRBV4-2 and TRBJ2-1, with TRBD1 matching over 9 bases. This CDR3 has 17 residues. Trimming removed 0 bases from V and 11 bases from J; junction bases left unmatched: 14. CDR1 is LGHNA, CDR2 YNFKEQ, per germline. This CDR3 is CASSQDGDRGIVRQQFF. DNA of the CDR3: TGTGCCAGCAGCCAAGATGGCGACAGGGGGATAGTGAGGCAGCAGTTCTTC.

V and J are TRBV2 and TRBJ2-7; D gene unclear. Deletions cut 1 base from V and 2 bases from J, with 12 bases between. The germline V gene has CDR1 SNHLY and CDR2 FYNNEI. This CDR3 contains 15 residues. The CDR3 protein is CASSEDLNPAYEQYF. DNA for the CDR3: TGTGCCAGCAGTGAAGATCTTAACCCAGCCTACGAGCAGTACTTC.

The V gene is TRBV7-3, the J gene TRBJ1-2; 12 bases match TRBD1. This CDR3 is built from 14 residues. Germline V lookup: CDR1 SGHTA, CDR2 FQGTGA. The J segment lost 6 bases and the V segment lost 4 bases, leaving 3 bases of the junction unmatched. The CDR3: CASSSGTGGDGYTF. As DNA, the CDR3 is TGTGCCAGCAGCTCCGGGACAGGGGGCGATGGCTACACCTTC.

The rearrangement links TRBV30 to TRBJ1-1; D perhaps matches TRBD1 (5 bases). CDR1 and CDR2 from the germline V gene are GTSNPN and SVGIG (reference sequence). The CDR3 is made up of 12 amino acids. V lost 4 bases and J lost 4, with 10 bases in between. Here the CDR3 reads CAWIGVGTEAFF. CDR3 nucleotide sequence: TGTGCCTGGATAGGGGTAGGCACTGAAGCTTTCTTT.

V gene TRBV12-5 combines with J gene TRBJ2-1, with D perhaps matching TRBD2 (5 bases). The V gene's germline CDR1 is LGHNT and CDR2 FRNRAP. The CDR3 loop spans 14 amino acids. Between the trimmed V and J ends, which lost 6 bases and 9 bases, there was a span of 18 bases. In DNA, the CDR3 is TGTGCTAGTGGCTTCTCCAGCGGTTCCGGTGAGCAGTTCTTC. It specifies CASGFSSGSGEQFF.

In this sample, this clone turned up a few times. V gene TRBV19 combines with J gene TRBJ1-5; TRBD1 matches at 11 bases. Germline CDR1 is LNHDA and CDR2 is SQIVND (reference sequence). This CDR3 comprises 18 residues. V lost 8 bases to trimming and J lost 1 base; unmatched junction nucleotides: 13. CDR3 residues: CASSWTGGADWSNQPQHF. Written as DNA, the CDR3 is TGTGCCAGTTCCTGGACAGGGGGCGCCGACTGGAGCAATCAGCCCCAGCATTTT.

The rearrangement links TRBV5-4 to TRBJ1-1; a weak D match, TRBD1 (6 bases). The germline V and J ends were trimmed by 2 bases and 4 bases, with 18 bases remaining between them. Per germline, CDR1 SGHNT and CDR2 YYREEE (reference sequence). CDR3 size: 16 residues. In nucleotides, the CDR3 is TGTGCCAGCAGCTTCGGACAGCCCCTATTGGGCACTGAAGCTTTCTTT. Protein product: CASSFGQPLLGTEAFF.